These T cell receptor beta chains were read from a single sample in a study of T cell repertoires in cytomegalovirus infection. TCRdb fed the reads into MiXCR, producing one record per CDR3 protein. The table shows approximately 1,000,000 distinct CDR3 sequences, with around a third occurring only once. No antigen has been identified for these receptors. The sequenced sample was cultured CD8+ T cells from PBMCs, obtained from culture after CMV antigen stimulation. The receptors shown here come from a human donor in good health (CMV status not recorded). Some clones in this sample may be carry-over from other donors' samples. CDR3s include the opening cysteine and the closing phenylalanine or tryptophan. D genes are given only for firm matches. Size is stated for part of the rows, as once, few or many counts, or as a class when the clone is expanded.

size,J,length,V,D,CDR3,DNA
many,TRBJ1-4,15,TRBV7-9,TRBD1,CASSARTGDQEKLFF,TGTGCCAGCAGCGCCCGGACAGGGGACCAAGAAAAACTGTTTTTT
.,TRBJ1-2,14,TRBV6-8,.,CASSYSTPNYGYTF,TGTGCCAGCAGTTACTCAACACCTAACTATGGCTACACCTTC
.,TRBJ2-1,16,TRBV24-1,TRBD2,CATSVLSGGSYNEQFF,TGTGCCACCAGTGTCCTTAGCGGGGGCTCCTACAATGAGCAGTTCTTC
many,TRBJ1-2,15,TRBV7-6,.,CASSLGRGGAQGYTF,TGTGCCAGCAGCTTAGGACGAGGGGGGGCTCAAGGCTACACCTTC
few,TRBJ2-1,13,TRBV2,.,CASSGVDFNEQFF,TGTGCCAGCAGTGGGGTGGATTTCAATGAGCAGTTCTTC
few,TRBJ1-5,18,TRBV4-1,TRBD1,CASSQDWINGTANQPQHF,TGCGCCAGCAGCCAAGATTGGATTAACGGGACAGCTAATCAGCCCCAGCATTTT
many,TRBJ1-1,13,TRBV19,.,CASSMGRNTEAFF,TGTGCCAGTAGTATGGGACGGAACACTGAAGCTTTCTTT
.,TRBJ1-1,15,TRBV6-2/TRBV6-3,.,CASSSGVQLNTEAFF,TGTGCCAGCAGTTCAGGGGTCCAGCTGAACACTGAAGCTTTCTTT
many,TRBJ2-3,18,TRBV7-8,.,CASSSLFSPGASTDTQYF,TGTGCCAGCAGCTCCCTATTCAGCCCAGGGGCGAGCACAGATACGCAGTATTTT
.,TRBJ1-4,14,TRBV7-9,TRBD1,CASSPRTGEGKLFF,TGTGCCAGCAGCCCCCGGACAGGGGAGGGAAAACTGTTTTTT
.,TRBJ2-2,16,TRBV29-1,TRBD1,CSVETRGQGNTGELFF,TGCAGCGTTGAAACCAGGGGACAGGGGAACACCGGGGAGCTGTTTTTT
.,TRBJ2-3,14,TRBV6-1,.,CASSARASTDTQYF,TGTGCCAGCAGCGCCCGGGCCTCCACAGATACGCAGTATTTT
.,TRBJ1-2,14,TRBV12-3/TRBV12-4,.,CASSYGRGIDGYTF,TGTGCCAGCAGTTACGGAAGGGGGATCGATGGCTACACCTTC
.,TRBJ1-2,16,TRBV7-9,TRBD1,CASTLTYGQGAFGYTF,TGTGCCAGCACCTTAACCTACGGACAGGGGGCGTTTGGCTACACCTTC
.,TRBJ2-2,14,TRBV6-1,TRBD2,CASGLAGDTGELFF,TGTGCCAGCGGACTAGCGGGGGACACCGGGGAGCTGTTTTTT
many,TRBJ1-5,15,TRBV7-9,.,CASSPPGRGDQPQHF,TGTGCCAGCAGCCCCCCGGGAAGAGGGGATCAGCCCCAGCATTTT
many,TRBJ2-1,13,TRBV7-9,.,CASSFPEFPEQFF,TGTGCCAGCAGCTTCCCGGAGTTTCCTGAGCAGTTCTTC
once,TRBJ2-3,17,TRBV27,TRBD2,CASSLSKRGPSTDTQYF,TGTGCCAGCAGTTTATCGAAGCGGGGGCCCAGCACAGATACGCAGTATTTT
many,TRBJ2-3,14,TRBV12-3/TRBV12-4,TRBD2,CASSSAGGTDTQYF,TGTGCCAGCAGTTCCGCGGGGGGCACAGATACGCAGTATTTT
.,TRBJ2-7,12,TRBV7-9,.,CASSWGTGEQYF,TGTGCCAGCAGCTGGGGGACCGGGGAGCAGTACTTC
many,TRBJ1-3,14,TRBV7-9,.,CASSLGGSGNTIYF,TGTGCCAGCAGTTTAGGCGGTTCCGGAAACACCATATATTTT
.,TRBJ2-3,21,TRBV28,TRBD2,CASSTTPLVGGGLEPADTQYF,TGTGCCAGCAGCACCACTCCACTAGTGGGGGGGGGTTTAGAGCCGGCCGATACGCAGTATTTT
few,TRBJ2-1,15,TRBV6-5,.,CASSYVQGSYNEQFF,TGTGCCAGCAGTTATGTGCAGGGCTCCTACAATGAGCAGTTCTTC
.,TRBJ1-2,17,TRBV2,.,CASSEGRGSGVNYGYTF,TGTGCCAGCAGTGAGGGTAGGGGTAGCGGAGTGAACTATGGCTACACCTTC
few,TRBJ2-1,17,TRBV28,TRBD1,CASSFPTDRGSYNEQFF,TGTGCCAGCAGTTTCCCAACCGACAGGGGCTCCTACAATGAGCAGTTCTTC
many,TRBJ2-1,18,TRBV6-2/TRBV6-3,TRBD1,CASSYPPLTGGSPNEQFF,TGTGCCAGCAGTTACCCACCATTGACAGGGGGGAGCCCCAATGAGCAGTTCTTC
few,TRBJ2-1,16,TRBV5-1,TRBD2,CASSTGAGGSYNEQFF,TGCGCCAGCAGCACCGGAGCGGGGGGTTCCTACAATGAGCAGTTCTTC
once,TRBJ2-1,14,TRBV2,.,CASSEDNSYNEQFF,TGTGCCAGCAGTGAGGATAACTCCTACAATGAGCAGTTCTTC
.,TRBJ2-3,16,TRBV12-3/TRBV12-4,.,CASSSGTFAGTDTQYF,TGTGCCAGCAGTTCAGGGACTTTCGCCGGTACAGATACGCAGTATTTT
.,TRBJ2-2,15,TRBV4-1,.,CASSHRRDSFRELFF,TGCGCCAGCAGCCACCGCAGGGATTCCTTCCGGGAGCTGTTTTTT
.,TRBJ2-7,13,TRBV29-1,TRBD1,CSVERDRSYEQYF,TGCAGCGTGGAAAGGGACAGATCTTACGAGCAGTACTTC
.,TRBJ2-3,16,TRBV6-2/TRBV6-3,TRBD1,CASSEVETGGTDTQYF,TGTGCCAGCAGTGAAGTGGAGACAGGGGGGACAGATACGCAGTATTTT
many,TRBJ1-2,15,TRBV7-2,.,CASSLNWITNYGYTF,TGTGCCAGCAGCTTAAACTGGATTACTAACTATGGCTACACCTTC
once,TRBJ2-3,17,TRBV7-3,.,CASSLSLAGATTDTQYF,TGTGCCAGCAGCCTCAGCCTCGCGGGGGCAACCACAGATACGCAGTATTTT
once,TRBJ2-1,13,TRBV20-1,.,CSASEAGPPEQFF,TGCAGTGCTAGTGAGGCGGGACCGCCTGAGCAGTTCTTC
few,TRBJ2-1,16,TRBV4-2,TRBD2,CASSENLAGGYNEQFF,TGTGCCAGCAGCGAAAATCTAGCGGGGGGATACAATGAGCAGTTCTTC
.,TRBJ2-2,17,TRBV3-1,.,CASSQVRPSGVTGELFF,TGTGCCAGCAGCCAAGTCCGGCCGTCAGGGGTTACCGGGGAGCTGTTTTTT
many,TRBJ2-1,12,TRBV12-3/TRBV12-4,.,CASSLAGAEQFF,TGTGCCAGCAGTTTAGCGGGGGCTGAGCAGTTCTTC
.,TRBJ2-7,15,TRBV5-6,TRBD1,CASSFLGTGEYEQYF,TGTGCCAGCAGCTTTCTCGGGACAGGGGAGTACGAGCAGTACTTC
many,TRBJ1-5,18,TRBV2,TRBD1,CASPRQTGGEGSNQPQHF,TGTGCCAGCCCACGTCAGACAGGGGGCGAAGGGAGCAATCAGCCCCAGCATTTT
once,TRBJ1-4,12,TRBV4-3,.,CASSHVNEKLFF,TGCGCCAGCAGCCACGTTAATGAAAAACTGTTTTTT
few,TRBJ2-3,13,TRBV12-3/TRBV12-4,.,CASSPVSTGTQYF,TGTGCCAGCAGCCCCGTGAGCACTGGTACGCAGTATTTT
many,TRBJ2-1,15,TRBV7-6,.,CASSPDPLAVNEQFF,TGTGCCAGCAGCCCAGACCCCTTAGCGGTCAATGAGCAGTTCTTC
.,TRBJ2-3,15,TRBV5-1,TRBD2,CASSQGLAGADTQYF,TGCGCCAGCAGCCAGGGACTAGCGGGGGCAGATACGCAGTATTTT
.,TRBJ2-3,15,TRBV4-2,TRBD2,CASSQGAGVADTQYF,TGTGCCAGCAGCCAAGGAGCGGGGGTGGCAGATACGCAGTATTTT
.,TRBJ1-2,18,TRBV7-3,.,CASSSSRRGGGNNYGYTF,TGTGCCAGCAGCTCGTCCAGGAGGGGAGGGGGGAATAACTATGGCTACACCTTC
many,TRBJ2-2,15,TRBV11-1,.,CASSSSRGDTGELFF,TGTGCCAGCAGCTCCTCGCGGGGAGACACCGGGGAGCTGTTTTTT